Listed below are T cell receptor beta chains from one sample, sequenced in a study of blood T cell repertoires in COVID-19. Measured with immunoSEQ multiplex PCR; TCRdb has only the in-frame clones, and not every one. The data show approximately 69,000 clones, around 87% seen once. The sequencing input was peripheral blood. The source is a man aged 45 to 65 with acute or convalescent COVID-19. Each CDR3 is given with its conserved first and last residue. D genes are given only for firm matches. Rows give clone size only sometimes, using once, few, many, or a class for an expanded clone.

J gene | V gene | D gene | clone size | CDR3 DNA | CDR3 protein
TRBJ2-1 | TRBV19 | . | few | TGTGCCAGTAGTCAATACAATGAGCAGTTCTTC | CASSQYNEQFF
TRBJ2-2 | TRBV6-2/TRBV6-3 | TRBD2 | . | TGTGCCAGCAGTTACTCAGGGCCCGACGGGAGGGCCGTCACCGGGGAGCTGTTTTTT | CASSYSGPDGRAVTGELFF
TRBJ2-5 | TRBV15 | . | . | TGTGCCACCAGCAGACCTTCCCTGGGGGCCGAGACCCAGTACTTC | CATSRPSLGAETQYF
TRBJ2-3 | TRBV9 | TRBD2 | . | TGTGCCAGCAGCGTAGCTCTAGCGGAGACAGATACGCAGTATTTT | CASSVALAETDTQYF
TRBJ1-5 | TRBV6-2/TRBV6-3 | TRBD1 | . | TGTGCCAGCAGCAGGACAGGGGTGAGCAGCAATCAGCCCCAGCATTTT | CASSRTGVSSNQPQHF
TRBJ2-4 | TRBV10-1 | TRBD2 | . | TGCGCCAGCAGCACCGGGACTAGCGGGAGCTCGGCCAAAAACATTCAGTACTTC | CASSTGTSGSSAKNIQYF
TRBJ2-2 | TRBV6-4 | . | . | TGTGCCAGCAGTGGTGAGGAGAACACCGGGGAGCTGTTTTTT | CASSGEENTGELFF
TRBJ2-7 | TRBV19 | . | . | TGTGCCAGTAGTATTGCAGGGCCGGGGGACGAGCAGTACTTC | CASSIAGPGDEQYF
TRBJ1-1 | TRBV24-1 | . | . | TGTGCCACCGCAGACAGGAAGAACACTGAAGCTTTCTTT | CATADRKNTEAFF
TRBJ1-1 | TRBV7-8 | . | . | TGTGCCAGCAGCTCACTCCGGGGTATTGGTGAAGCTTTCTTT | CASSSLRGIGEAFF
TRBJ2-2 | TRBV7-8 | . | . | TGTGCCAGCCGGTACGAGGGAGCCGCGAACACCGGGGAGCTGTTTTTT | CASRYEGAANTGELFF
TRBJ1-2 | TRBV7-8 | TRBD1 | . | TGTGCCAGCAGCTCCGCGACAGGGGGCTTTAGCTATGGCTACACCTTC | CASSSATGGFSYGYTF
TRBJ2-1 | TRBV5-5 | . | . | TGTGCCAGCAGCCTCCGGGGTGAGCAGTTCTTC | CASSLRGEQFF
TRBJ1-2 | TRBV3-1/TRBV3-2 | . | . | TGTGCCAGCAGCCCAGAATACGGAGGAGCTAACTATGGCTACACCTTC | CASSPEYGGANYGYTF
TRBJ1-5 | TRBV7-7 | . | . | TGTGCCAGCAGCTCCGGAGAAAATTATAGCAATCAGCCCCAGCATTTT | CASSSGENYSNQPQHF
TRBJ2-1 | TRBV13 | TRBD2 | . | TGTGCCAGCAGCATCATTACTTCAGCGGGAGGGGCCCTTGGTGAGCAGTTCTTC | CASSIITSAGGALGEQFF
TRBJ2-7 | TRBV19 | . | once | TGTGCCAGTAGTATAGATAGCTCCAGCTCCTACGAGCAGTACTTC | CASSIDSSSSYEQYF
TRBJ2-3 | TRBV6-6 | . | . | TGTGCCAGCAGTCCCTCAGGGTTGTTGGGCCAGTCGGATACGCAGTATTTT | CASSPSGLLGQSDTQYF
TRBJ2-7 | TRBV6-5 | . | . | TGTGCCAGCAGTTACGGACTTGGGACGGGAGCCTACGAGCAGTACTTC | CASSYGLGTGAYEQYF
TRBJ1-6 | TRBV20-1 | . | . | TGCAGTGCTAGTTTTCAGGGGATGGATTCACCCCTCCACTTT | CSASFQGMDSPLHF
TRBJ2-7 | TRBV11-2 | . | . | TGTGCCGCGGGGAATCGGTACGAGCAGTACTTC | CAAGNRYEQYF
TRBJ1-1 | TRBV7-8 | . | . | TGTGCCAGCAGCTTAGAGTTCGGCCTGGGGGGAGCTTTCTTT | CASSLEFGLGGAFF
TRBJ1-2 | TRBV4-3 | TRBD1 | . | TGCGCCAGCAGCCAGGCCGGGACAGGGTATGGCTACACCTTC | CASSQAGTGYGYTF
TRBJ2-7 | TRBV3-1/TRBV3-2 | TRBD2 | . | TGTGCCAGCAGCCAAGGGATGGCGGGAGTCTACGAGCAGTACTTC | CASSQGMAGVYEQYF
TRBJ2-1 | TRBV11-2 | TRBD2 | . | TGTGCCAGCAGCGTACCGGGACTAACGTTGGCTGAGCAGTTCTTC | CASSVPGLTLAEQFF
TRBJ2-1 | TRBV15 | TRBD1 | . | TGTGCCACCAGCAGAGGTCAGGGACAGATGAATGAGCAGTTCTTC | CATSRGQGQMNEQFF
TRBJ1-1 | TRBV25-1 | . | . | TGTGCCAGCAGTTTACAAGGGGTCCGTGAAGCTTTCTTT | CASSLQGVREAFF
TRBJ2-2 | TRBV5-6 | TRBD1 | . | TGTGCCAGCAGCTTTTGGACAGGGTACACCGGGGAGCTGTTTTTT | CASSFWTGYTGELFF